The T cell receptor (beta chain) under discussion was sequenced for a study of shared clonotypes between healthy human individuals (dated by TCRdb to about 2020). Background for the entire study: Two women and a few men aged 18 to 49 years were included in the cohort. To estimate repertoire size and how much clonotypes are shared between individuals, the study performed deep sequencing of blood TCR repertoires from a few healthy adults. Libraries were prepared and TCR repertoires were sequenced by different laboratories using diverse techniques, in order to increase sequencing depth and limit assay-specific biases. Leukapheresis yielded between about 0.94 and 8.9 billion PBMCs per donor.

Per the germline V gene (reference sequence), GTSNPN is the CDR1 and SVGIG is the CDR2. V is cut back by 5 bases and J by 4 bases, with 5 bases in the junction unmatched. Counted from cysteine to phenylalanine, this CDR3 has 13 amino acids. Only CDR3 DNA remains: 39 bases, in frame from the first base. Comment on this clone: This clone's antigen is unknown. The record has no base qualities; no much larger clone is one base away.

Healthy HIV-negative adults with no recently reported acute infections or vaccinations were included as donors. Every donor was a Caucasian adult residing in Nashville, Tennessee, USA. In the unsorted samples, some 94 million PBMCs were counted, and genomic DNA was extracted using the QIAamp DNA Blood Mini kit. After blood collection by leukapheresis, PBMCs were isolated using Ficoll-Histopaque density gradient centrifugation and then cryopreserved in the vapor phase of liquid nitrogen. The paper's findings and limits, for the study overall: Based on pairwise subsampling, the degree of clonotype sharing among donors was expected to be affected by sequencing depth. Sampling was restricted to blood, and TCR repertoires in tissues likely differ from the TCR repertoires found in blood. Because the study included a small number of donors, the genetic and exposure-history diversity represented was limited.

Using the deep immunoSEQ assay, multiplex PCR amplified TCR CDR3 regions from genomic DNA. For each cell subset, the extracted genomic DNA was distributed evenly across all wells of several immunoSEQ 96-well plates, and each plate served as one replicate. For unsorted PBMC, roughly 300 ng of genomic DNA, equivalent to 25,000 to 35,000 T cell genomes, went into each replicate PCR. Ten immunoSEQ deep assay plates were used to sequence the unsorted PBMC genomic DNA. Purified libraries were quantified with a Qubit 3.0 fluorometer, sized on a Bioanalyzer 2100, and re-quantified with the KAPA Library Quantification kit. Every immunoSEQ 96-well plate was sequenced on a dedicated single-read 150-cycle Illumina NextSeq 550 flow cell. Processing in the source paper ran as follows. Because the immunoSEQ output held only junctional sequences and lacked quality scores, the filtering could not match the filtering applied to full-length reads. To assign V/J genes and CDR3, sequences were annotated against IMGT germline references using PyIR, a Python wrapper for IgBLAST v1.9. Reads were filtered out if the reads had weak V/J assignments (E-value above 1e-6), no CDR3, stop codons, out-of-frame junctions, or ambiguous translated residues. V3J clonotypes were defined as sequences sharing an identical inferred V gene, J gene, and CDR3 amino acid sequence. Percentage overlap between repertoires was calculated by dividing the number of shared unique clonotypes by the size of the smaller repertoire. Repertoire richness was assessed with RTK rarefaction, the Chao1 estimator, and Recon v2.1 estimates of unobserved clonotypes. In its TCRdb copy, this immuneACCESS table keeps in-frame sequences only and misses some clones. Where compared with another copy, unresolved V genes explain less than half of these, and the others have no known cause. V, J and clone size are those of that table, while D and trimming were read from the DNA. The table for this sample lists under 600,000 clones; roughly 79% of them were counted only once. The leading ten clones occupy approximately 12% of the sample.

The sequence was obtained from a middle-aged woman in good health. Some clones in this sample may be carry-over from other donors' samples. The chain uses TRBV30 and TRBJ1-3; 7 of the junction bases match TRBD1. Sequenced: PBMCs. The CDR3 reads CAWDRDVGNTIYF. The nucleotides are TGTGCCTGGGACAGGGACGTAGGAAACACCATATATTTT.